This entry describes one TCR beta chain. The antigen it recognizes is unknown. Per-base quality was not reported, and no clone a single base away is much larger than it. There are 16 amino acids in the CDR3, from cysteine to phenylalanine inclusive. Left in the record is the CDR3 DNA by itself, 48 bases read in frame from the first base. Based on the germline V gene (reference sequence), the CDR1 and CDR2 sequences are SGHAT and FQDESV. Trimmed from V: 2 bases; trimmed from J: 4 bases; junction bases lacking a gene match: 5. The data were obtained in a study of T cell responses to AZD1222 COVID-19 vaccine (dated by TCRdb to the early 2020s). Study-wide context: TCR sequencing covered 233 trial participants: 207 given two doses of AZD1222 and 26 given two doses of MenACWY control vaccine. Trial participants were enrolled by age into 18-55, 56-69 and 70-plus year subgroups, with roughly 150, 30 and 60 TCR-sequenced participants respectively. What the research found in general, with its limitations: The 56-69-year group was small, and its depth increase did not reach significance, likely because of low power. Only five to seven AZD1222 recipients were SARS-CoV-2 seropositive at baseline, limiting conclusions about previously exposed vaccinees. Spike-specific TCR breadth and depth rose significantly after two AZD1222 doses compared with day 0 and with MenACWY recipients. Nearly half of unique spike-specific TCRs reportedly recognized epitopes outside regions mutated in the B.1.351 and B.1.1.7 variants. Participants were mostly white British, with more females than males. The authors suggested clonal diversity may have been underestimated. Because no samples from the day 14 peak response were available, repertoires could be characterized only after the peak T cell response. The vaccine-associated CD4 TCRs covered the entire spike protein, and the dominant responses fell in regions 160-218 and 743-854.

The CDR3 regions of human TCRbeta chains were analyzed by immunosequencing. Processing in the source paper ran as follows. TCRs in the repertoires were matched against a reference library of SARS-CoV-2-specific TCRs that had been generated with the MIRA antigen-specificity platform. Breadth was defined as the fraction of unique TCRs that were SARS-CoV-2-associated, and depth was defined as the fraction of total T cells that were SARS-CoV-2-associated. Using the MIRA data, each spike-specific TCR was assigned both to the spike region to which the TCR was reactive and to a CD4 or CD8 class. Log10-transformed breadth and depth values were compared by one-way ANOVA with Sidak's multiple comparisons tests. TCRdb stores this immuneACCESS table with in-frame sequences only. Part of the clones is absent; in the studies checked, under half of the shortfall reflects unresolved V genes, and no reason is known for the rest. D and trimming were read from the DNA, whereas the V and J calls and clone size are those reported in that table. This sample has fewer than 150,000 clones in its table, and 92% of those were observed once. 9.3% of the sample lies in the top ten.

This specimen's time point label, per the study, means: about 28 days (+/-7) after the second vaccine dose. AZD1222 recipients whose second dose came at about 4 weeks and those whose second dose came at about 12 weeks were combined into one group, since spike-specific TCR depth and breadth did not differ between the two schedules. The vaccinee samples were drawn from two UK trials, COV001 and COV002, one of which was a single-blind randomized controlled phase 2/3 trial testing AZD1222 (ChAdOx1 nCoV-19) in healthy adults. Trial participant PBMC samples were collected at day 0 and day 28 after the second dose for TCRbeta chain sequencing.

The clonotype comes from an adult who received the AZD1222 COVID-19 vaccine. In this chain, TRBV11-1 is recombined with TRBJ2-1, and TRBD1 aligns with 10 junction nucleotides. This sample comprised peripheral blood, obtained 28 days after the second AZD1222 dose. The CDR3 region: CASSLYGQGGYNEQFF. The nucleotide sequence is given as TGTGCCAGCAGCTTATATGGACAGGGGGGGTACAATGAGCAGTTCTTC. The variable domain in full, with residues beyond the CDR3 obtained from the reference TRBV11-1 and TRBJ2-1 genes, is EAEVAQSPRYKITEKSQAVAFWCDPISGHATLYWYRQILGQGPELLVQFQDESVVDDSQLPKDRFSAERLKGVDSTLKIQPAELGDSAMYLCASSLYGQGGYNEQFFGPGTRLTVL.